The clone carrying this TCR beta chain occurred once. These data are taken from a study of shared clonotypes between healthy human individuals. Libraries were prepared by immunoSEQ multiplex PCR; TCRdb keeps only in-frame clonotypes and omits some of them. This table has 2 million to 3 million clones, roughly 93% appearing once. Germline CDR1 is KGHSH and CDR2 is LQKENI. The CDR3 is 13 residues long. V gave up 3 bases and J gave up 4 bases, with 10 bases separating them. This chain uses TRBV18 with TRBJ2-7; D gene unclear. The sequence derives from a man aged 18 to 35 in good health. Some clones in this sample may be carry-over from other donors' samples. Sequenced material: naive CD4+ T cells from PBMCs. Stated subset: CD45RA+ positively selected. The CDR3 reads CASSPIGRYEQYF. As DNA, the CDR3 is TGTGCCAGCTCACCTATCGGCCGGTACGAGCAGTACTTC.